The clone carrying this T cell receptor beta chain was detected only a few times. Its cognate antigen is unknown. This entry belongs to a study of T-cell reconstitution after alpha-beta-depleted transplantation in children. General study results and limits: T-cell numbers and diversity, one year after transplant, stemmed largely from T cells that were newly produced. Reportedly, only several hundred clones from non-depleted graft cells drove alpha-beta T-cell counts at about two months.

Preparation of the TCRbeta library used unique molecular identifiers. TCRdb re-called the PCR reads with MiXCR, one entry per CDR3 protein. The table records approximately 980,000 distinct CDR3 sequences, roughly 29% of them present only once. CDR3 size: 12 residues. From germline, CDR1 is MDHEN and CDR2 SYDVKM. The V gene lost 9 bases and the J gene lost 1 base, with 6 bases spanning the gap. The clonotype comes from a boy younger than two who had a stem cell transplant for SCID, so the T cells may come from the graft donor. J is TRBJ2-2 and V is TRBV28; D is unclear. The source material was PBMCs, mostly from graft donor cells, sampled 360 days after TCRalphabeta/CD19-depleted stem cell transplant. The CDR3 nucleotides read TGTGCCAGTGGGTGGAACACCGGGGAGCTGTTTTTT. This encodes CASGWNTGELFF. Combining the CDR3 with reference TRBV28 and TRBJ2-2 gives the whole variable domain DVKVTQSSRYLVKRTGEKVFLECVQDMDHENMFWYRQDPGLGLRLIYFSYDVKMKEKGDIPEGYSVSREKKERFSLILESASTNQTSMYLCASGWNTGELFFGEGSRLTVL.